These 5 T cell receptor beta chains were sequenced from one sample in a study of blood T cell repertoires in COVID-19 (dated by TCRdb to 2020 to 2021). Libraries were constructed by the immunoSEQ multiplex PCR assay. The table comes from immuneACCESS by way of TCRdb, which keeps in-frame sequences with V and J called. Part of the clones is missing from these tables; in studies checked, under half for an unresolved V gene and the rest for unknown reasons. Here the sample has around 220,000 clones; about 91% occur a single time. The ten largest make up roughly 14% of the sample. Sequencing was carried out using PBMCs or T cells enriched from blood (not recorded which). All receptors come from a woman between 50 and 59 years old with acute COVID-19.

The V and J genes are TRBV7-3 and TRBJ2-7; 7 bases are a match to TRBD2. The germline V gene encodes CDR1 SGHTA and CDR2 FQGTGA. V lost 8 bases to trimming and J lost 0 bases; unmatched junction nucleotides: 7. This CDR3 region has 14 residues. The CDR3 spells CASAASGSSYEQYF. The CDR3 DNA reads TGTGCCAGCGCTGCTAGCGGTAGCTCCTACGAGCAGTACTTC.

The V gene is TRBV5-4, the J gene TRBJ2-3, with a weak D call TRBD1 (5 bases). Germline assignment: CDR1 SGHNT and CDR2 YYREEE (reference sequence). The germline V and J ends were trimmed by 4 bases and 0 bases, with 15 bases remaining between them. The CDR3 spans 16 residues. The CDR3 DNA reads TGTGCCAGCAGCATTGGGGCGGTCGCTAGCACAGATACGCAGTATTTT. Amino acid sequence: CASSIGAVASTDTQYF.

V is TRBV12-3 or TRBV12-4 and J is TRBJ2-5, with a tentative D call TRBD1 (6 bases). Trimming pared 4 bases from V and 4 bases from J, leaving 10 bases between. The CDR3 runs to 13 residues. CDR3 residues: CASSSQGRETQYF. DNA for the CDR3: TGTGCCAGCAGTTCACAGGGTCGAGAGACCCAGTACTTC.

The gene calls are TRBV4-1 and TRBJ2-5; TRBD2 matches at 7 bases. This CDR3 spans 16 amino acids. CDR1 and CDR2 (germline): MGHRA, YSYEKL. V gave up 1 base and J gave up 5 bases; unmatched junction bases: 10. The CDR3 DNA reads TGCGCCAGCAGCCAAGGAGGCGGGAGTTTCCCCGAGACCCAGTACTTC. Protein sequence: CASSQGGGSFPETQYF.

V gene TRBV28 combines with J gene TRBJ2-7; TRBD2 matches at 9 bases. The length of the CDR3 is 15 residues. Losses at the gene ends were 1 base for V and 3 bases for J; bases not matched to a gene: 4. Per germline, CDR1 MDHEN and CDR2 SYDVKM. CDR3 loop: CASSLSSGNHYEQYF. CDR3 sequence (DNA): TGTGCCAGCAGTTTATCTAGCGGGAATCACTACGAGCAGTACTTC.